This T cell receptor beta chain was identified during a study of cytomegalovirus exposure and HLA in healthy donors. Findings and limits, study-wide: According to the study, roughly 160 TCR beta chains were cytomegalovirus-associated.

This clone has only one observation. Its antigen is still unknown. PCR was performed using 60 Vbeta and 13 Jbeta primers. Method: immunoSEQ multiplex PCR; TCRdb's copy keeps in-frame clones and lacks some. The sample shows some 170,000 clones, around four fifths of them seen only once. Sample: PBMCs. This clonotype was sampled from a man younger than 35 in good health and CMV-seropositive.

The CDR3 sequence: CASSVGAGEQYF. CDR3 bases: TGTGCCAGCAGCGTGGGGGCCGGCGAGCAGTACTTC. This rearrangement joins TRBV9 to TRBJ2-7, with D perhaps TRBD1 (6 bases). Deletions cut 2 bases from V and 6 bases from J, with 9 bases between. The CDR3 is 12 amino acids. Germline V gene lookup returns CDR1 SGDLS and CDR2 YYNGEE. Looking up the rest from reference TRBV9 and TRBJ2-7 gives the full variable domain: DSGVTQTPKHLITATGQRVTLRCSPRSGDLSVYWYQQSLDQGLQFLIQYYNGEERAKGNILERFSAQQFPDLHSELNLSSLELGDSALYFCASSVGAGEQYFGPGTRLTVT.